This TCR beta chain was observed in a study of shared clonotypes between healthy human individuals. The CDR3 spans 13 residues. Germline loops: CDR1 GTSNPN, CDR2 SVGIG (reference sequence). Trimming stripped 7 bases from V and 9 bases from J, with 19 bases between. Replicate PCRs from sorted subsets contained roughly 200 ng DNA, which is around 29,000 T cell genomes. Produced via immunoSEQ multiplex PCR; TCRdb's table is partial and in-frame only. The profile shows about 980,000 clones, approximately 80% of them singletons. The receptor comes from a man between 18 and 35 years old in good health. The specimen sequenced was memory CD4+ T cells sorted from blood. Subset denoted: CD45RA-negative fraction. V and J are TRBV30 and TRBJ2-1, with TRBD2 as a possible D gene (7 bases). CDR3 nucleotides: TGTGCCTCCCGGGGGGCTCCGGGGTCTGAGCAGTTCTTC. Its translation: CASRGAPGSEQFF.